This T cell receptor beta chain was sequenced during a study of blood T cell repertoires in COVID-19. The overall study: PBMCs, B-cell-depleted T cells, or T cells were the source of the cDNA or gDNA that made up the material.

Source study methods: Cell counts per sample came from amplifying reference gene primers. Sequencing used immunoSEQ multiplex PCR; TCRdb keeps in-frame clones, though not all of them. That table furnishes V, J and clone size, whereas the DNA furnished D and trimming. The repertoire consists of 140,000 to 150,000 clones, with 65% to 85% occurring once and the leading ten covering approximately 13%. Deletions cut 6 bases from V and 11 bases from J, with 11 bases between. The CDR3 length is 12 residues. In germline, CDR1 is SNHLY, CDR2 FYNNEI. V usage is TRBV2 and J usage is TRBJ1-6; D not resolved. This receptor was obtained from a man aged 55 to 69 with active or convalescent COVID-19. The sample consisted of peripheral blood. The DNA of the CDR3 is TGTGCCAGCAGCCAAGAGGGTACACCCCTCCACTTT. This gives the protein CASSQEGTPLHF.